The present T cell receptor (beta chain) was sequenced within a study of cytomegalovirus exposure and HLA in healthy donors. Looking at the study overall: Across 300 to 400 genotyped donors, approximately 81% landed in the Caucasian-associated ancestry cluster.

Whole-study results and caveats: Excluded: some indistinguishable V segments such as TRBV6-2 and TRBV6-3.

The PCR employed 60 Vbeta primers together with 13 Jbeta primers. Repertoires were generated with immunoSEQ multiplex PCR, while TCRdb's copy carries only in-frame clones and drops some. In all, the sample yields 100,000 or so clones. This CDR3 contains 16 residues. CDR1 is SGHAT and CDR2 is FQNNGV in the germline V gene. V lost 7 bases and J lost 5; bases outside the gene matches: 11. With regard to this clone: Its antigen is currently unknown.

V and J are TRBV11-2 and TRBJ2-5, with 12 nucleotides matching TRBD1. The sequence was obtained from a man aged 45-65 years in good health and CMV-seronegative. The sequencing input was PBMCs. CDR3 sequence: CASTETGTGGRETQYF. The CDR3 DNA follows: TGTGCCAGCACCGAAACCGGGACAGGGGGCAGGGAGACCCAGTACTTC.